The 6 T cell receptor beta chains listed next were all sequenced from one sample in a study of beta chain features in type 1 diabetes. Isolated RNA was reverse transcribed in full, so expressed TCRB transcripts were sequenced. Sequencing was performed with immunoSEQ multiplex PCR; in TCRdb, only in-frame clones are kept and a portion is missing. The sample consists of around 450,000 clones, approximately 10% of them appearing once. Material: naive CD4+ T cells from blood. These receptors originate from a woman aged 18-29 years in good health.

DNA for the CDR3: TGTGCCAGCTCACCGGGCCCTGGGAGCTCCTACGAGCAGTACTTC. Translated, it gives CASSPGPGSSYEQYF. The gene calls are TRBV18 and TRBJ2-7; D is possibly TRBD2 (5 bases). The length of the CDR3 is 15 residues. Per the germline V gene, CDR1 is KGHSH and CDR2 is LQKENI. V was cut by 3 bases and J by 0 bases, with 12 bases left in between.

The chain carries TRBV5-1 and TRBJ2-3; possibly TRBD1 or TRBD2 for D (5 bases each). CDR3 size: 14 residues. V dropped 4 bases and J dropped 1 base, with 10 bases sitting between them. The germline CDR1 and CDR2 sequences are SGHRS and YFSETQ. In DNA, the CDR3 is TGCGCCAGCAGCAGGGACCCTGGCACAGATACGCAGTATTTT. It encodes CASSRDPGTDTQYF.

The sample holds a few counts of this clone. This chain's CDR3 is CASSAGLGASYGYTF. The CDR3 nucleotides read TGTGCCAGCAGTGCCGGGCTGGGGGCCAGCTATGGCTACACCTTC. The V gene is TRBV2, the J gene TRBJ1-2; D might be TRBD1 (6 bases). Germline V gene sequence: CDR1 SNHLY, CDR2 FYNNEI. CDR3 length: 15 amino acids. V lost 4 bases to trimming and J lost 4 bases, with 16 bases between them.

The chain carries TRBV7-2 and TRBJ2-1, with D possibly being TRBD1 (6 bases). V was shortened by 2 bases and J by 1 base, with 9 bases between the two germline ends. This CDR3 region has 15 residues. Germline V gene lookup returns CDR1 SGHTA and CDR2 FQGNSA. The CDR3 region is CASSLSQGSYNEQFF. The CDR3 nucleotides read TGTGCCAGCAGCTTAAGCCAGGGGTCCTACAATGAGCAGTTCTTC.

This clone was seen more than once but under ten times. The CDR3 loop is CASSIGGRVLDEQFF. DNA for the CDR3: TGTGCCAGTAGTATCGGGGGCAGGGTCCTAGATGAGCAGTTCTTC. The rearrangement joins TRBV19 to TRBJ2-1; D might be TRBD1 or TRBD2, each matching 6 bases. CDR3 size: 15 residues. V was clipped by 3 bases and J by 8 bases, with 17 bases between them. The germline V gene encodes CDR1 LNHDA and CDR2 SQIVND (reference sequence).

DNA for the CDR3: TGTGCCAGCAGCGTGGAGGAGAACACTGAAGCTTTCTTT. It translates to CASSVEENTEAFF. The rearrangement uses TRBV6-1 and TRBJ1-1, with D hard to call. The CDR3 covers 13 residues. Trimming shortened V by 6 bases and J by 1 base, and 9 bases separated the two germline ends. Germline V CDR1 and CDR2: MNHNS, SASEGT.